This TCR beta chain came from a study of fetal regulatory T cell absence and autoimmunity (dated by TCRdb to about 2017). General notes on the study: Autoimmunity of the exocrine pancreas was seen in the IPEX patients even though clinical diabetes was absent. The full study reports these points: The TCR compartment showed significant oligoclonal enrichment in pancreas versus cord blood, with some top clones over 90-fold enriched. The oligoclonal enrichment was taken as support for antigen-driven autoimmunity in the pancreas before birth in IPEX syndrome. TRB gene family usage was broadly similar between cord blood and pancreas, resembling published neonatal and adult repertoires.

For this clone: Its target antigen remains unknown. No base quality values were provided; no much bigger clone lies one nucleotide off.

On the immunoSEQ human TCRbeta survey platform, a two-step multiplex PCR amplified and barcoded the TCRbeta CDR3 regions. Sequencing of the libraries was done on Illumina instruments, and IgH was sequenced in parallel from the same samples. In the paper's pipeline: To remove PCR and sequencing errors, raw reads were filtered against the IMGT V, D, J definitions and then binned using a nearest-neighbor algorithm. Clones were defined by identical nucleotide sequence; differential abundance between tissues used per-clone Fisher exact tests with pFDR threshold p<0.01. Clones whose frequencies were too low for statistical inference were excluded by a minimum inclusion filter of 10 in either sample. The immunoSEQ Analyzer was used for pairwise clonal comparisons, while IMGT tools were used to assess gene family usage. TCRdb mirrors the immuneACCESS table, restricted to in-frame sequences. Some clones are absent from its copies; in checked studies, under half trace to an unresolved V gene, and the reason for the others is unknown. For V, J and clone size, that table is used; D and trimming come from the DNA. This sample lists some 44,000 clones; about four fifths were detected once. 0.35% to 0.5% of the sample is taken by the ten largest.

V loses 2 bases, J loses 5 bases, and the germline ends lie 12 bases apart. Looking up the germline V gene (reference sequence) yields CDR1 MNHEY and CDR2 SMNVEV. The CDR3 runs 14 residues from the cysteine to the phenylalanine. Only the CDR3 DNA is retained, 42 bases long and in frame from the first base. The DNeasy Blood and Tissue Kit was used to extract roughly 1.8-3 ug of genomic DNA from either umbilical cord blood or frozen pancreas. The sample consisted of cord blood. This receptor was taken from a newborn boy with IPEX syndrome. This receptor chain uses TRBV27 and TRBJ1-1; tentative D gene TRBD1, with 5 bases matching. The sequenced DNA: TGTGCCAGCAGTTTAGGGGCACGTAGGACTGAAGCTTTCTTT. Translated, it reads CASSLGARRTEAFF.